The source of this T cell receptor (beta chain) is a study of blood T cell repertoires in COVID-19. Study background: Whether acute or convalescent, the COVID-19 samples came from the United States, Italy and Spain. PBMCs, B-cell-depleted T cells, or T cells were the source of the cDNA or gDNA that made up the material.

As handled by the study authors: The assay estimated nucleated cells by amplifying reference gene primers. Using immunoSEQ multiplex PCR, the repertoire was profiled, and TCRdb retains in-frame clones only, with some absent. V and J calls and clone size follow that table, whereas D and trimming were derived from the DNA. The data contain around 37,000 clones, around 92% of them singletons. Germline lookup yields CDR1 MDHEN and CDR2 SYDVKM. The CDR3 runs 14 residues. V lost 10 bases to trimming and J lost 5 bases; unmatched junction nucleotides: 9. The chain links TRBV28 to TRBJ2-1; 9 bases are a match to TRBD2. Sequencing input: peripheral blood. This clonotype originated in a woman aged 80 or older with acute or convalescent COVID-19. DNA for the CDR3: TGTGCCATCCGGAGTAGCGGGGGAAACAATGAGCAGTTCTTC. Its translation: CAIRSSGGNNEQFF.